This T cell receptor (beta chain) is drawn from a study of CD8 T cells in Susac syndrome. Deletions cut 0 bases from V and 0 bases from J, with 14 bases between. The CDR3 extends over 17 amino acids. Germline-derived CDR1 and CDR2 are LGHNA and YNFKEQ. The RNA, roughly 0.5 to 1 ug, was put through reverse transcription using random hexamers. The amplification used immunoSEQ multiplex PCR on TCR beta CDR3; it spanned 54 Vbeta and 13 Jbeta. TCRdb reanalysed the immunoSEQ multiplex PCR reads using MiXCR and keeps one entry per CDR3 protein. Among about 120,000 distinct CDR3 sequences listed, approximately 93% were seen once. CD8+ and CD4+ T cells taken from blood had their TCR beta sequenced.

The sample comprised CD4+ T cells from PBMCs. The chain has TRBV4-2 and TRBJ1-1; D is uncertain. The sequence was obtained from a human donor with multiple sclerosis. The CDR3 coding sequence is TGTGCCAGCAGCCAAGATGTCAGGCTCGAGATGAACACTGAAGCTTTCTTT. It specifies CASSQDVRLEMNTEAFF.